This T cell receptor beta chain came from a study of blood T cell repertoires in COVID-19. Across the study: Specimens from acute and convalescent COVID-19 originated in the United States, Italy and Spain.

Regarding this clone: Distinct nucleotide sequences in the sample also encode this CDR3.

Per the authors' pipeline: Using reference gene primer amplification, nucleated cell counts were estimated. Assay used: immunoSEQ multiplex PCR; TCRdb lists only in-frame clones, some missing. The D gene and trimming were derived from the DNA, and the V and J assignments and clone size from that table. Here the sample spans about 270,000 clones, approximately 80% being singletons. This CDR3 spans 14 amino acids. Trimming took 1 base from V and 4 from J; bases not matched to a gene: 3. CDR1 is LNHDA and CDR2 is SQIVND in the germline V gene (reference sequence). The chain employs TRBV19 and TRBJ1-1; 7 bases align to TRBD1. This clonotype originated in a woman aged 50 to 60 with active or convalescent COVID-19. The sample comprised peripheral blood. The CDR3 protein is CASSIVAGGTEAFF. In DNA, the CDR3 is TGTGCCAGTAGTATAGTGGCAGGGGGCACTGAAGCTTTCTTT. The complete variable domain, with remaining parts taken from reference TRBV19 and TRBJ1-1, reads DGGITQSPKYLFRKEGQNVTLSCEQNLNHDAMYWYRQDPGQGLRLIYYSQIVNDFQKGDIAEGYSVSREKKESFPLTVTSAQKNPTAFYLCASSIVAGGTEAFFGQGTRLTVV.